The clone carrying this T cell receptor (beta chain) was recorded at least ten times. The record originates from a study of T cells in Graves' hyperthyroidism and ophthalmopathy. For the diagnoses, clinical symptoms, serum thyroxine and TRAb, thyroid ultrasound and orbital computed tomography were used. Unmatched junction bases numbered 7, after V lost 5 bases and J lost 4 bases. This CDR3 has 15 amino acids. Germline CDR1 and CDR2: MNHEY and SVGEGT. Authors of the study amplified TCR beta CDR3 regions from RNA transcripts. The primer set for the first-round RT-PCR of the TCR CDR3 was HTBI. TCRdb ran MiXCR on the multiplex PCR reads and lists one entry per CDR3 protein. The sample lists more than 40,000 distinct CDR3 sequences, about half occurring once.

The TCR sequence derives from a woman in her 50s with Graves' hyperthyroidism. The specimen sequenced was peripheral blood or thyroid tissue (not recorded which). The V call is TRBV6-2 or TRBV6-3, the J call TRBJ2-3, with 9 bases lining up with TRBD2. In DNA form, the CDR3 reads TGTGCCAGCAGTGTTTCTAGCGGGGCGGCAGATACGCAGTATTTT. As protein: CASSVSSGAADTQYF.